The 30 T cell receptor beta chains in this list originate from one sample, sequenced in a study of OX40 agonist ivuxolimab in advanced cancers. Repertoires were generated with immunoSEQ multiplex PCR, while TCRdb's copy carries only in-frame clones and drops some. The sample records about 33,000 clones, 84% being singletons. Sequences were derived from CD4+ or CD8+ T cells sorted from blood, sampled in a trial of the OX40 agonist ivuxolimab. All receptors derive from an adult with an advanced solid tumor such as melanoma, head and neck, liver or kidney cancer.

The chain carries TRBV27 and TRBJ2-7; D is possibly TRBD1 (6 bases). This CDR3 spans 15 amino acids. V gave up 3 bases and J gave up 5 bases, with 17 bases separating them. Germline V gene lookup returns CDR1 MNHEY and CDR2 SMNVEV (reference sequence). DNA of the CDR3: TGTGCCAGCAGTTTCTTGCCGGGACAAATCCACGAGCAGTACTTC. This sequence encodes CASSFLPGQIHEQYF.

CDR3: CASSIFRGTRNTIYF. In DNA form, the CDR3 reads TGTGCCAGCAGCATATTCAGGGGAACTAGAAACACCATATATTTT. The chain has TRBV5-6 and TRBJ1-3, with D perhaps TRBD1 (6 bases). CDR3 size: 15 residues. Trimming left V 4 bases short and J 5 bases short, with 16 bases between. The germline V gene encodes CDR1 SGHDT and CDR2 YYEEEE.

This chain uses TRBV5-1 with TRBJ1-1; no clear D gene. Trimming pared 4 bases from V and 5 bases from J, leaving 9 bases between. The CDR3 totals 12 residues. The germline V gene has CDR1 SGHRS and CDR2 YFSETQ. This CDR3 reads CASSLPGTEAFF. The CDR3 coding sequence is TGCGCCAGCAGCCTGCCGGGGACTGAAGCTTTCTTT. Variable domain in full (rest from reference TRBV5-1 and TRBJ1-1): KAGVTQTPRYLIKTRGQQVTLSCSPISGHRSVSWYQQTPGQGLQFLFEYFSETQRNKGNFPGRFSGRQFSNSRSEMNVSTLELGDSALYLCASSLPGTEAFFGQGTRLTVV.

V usage is TRBV9 and J usage is TRBJ1-1; TRBD1 is a possible D gene (6 bases). V gave up 2 bases and J gave up 5 bases, with 10 bases separating them. Per germline, CDR1 SGDLS and CDR2 YYNGEE. The CDR3 sequence is 13 residues long. CDR3 region: CASSVTGRTEAFF. The CDR3, as DNA: TGTGCCAGCAGCGTCACAGGGAGGACTGAAGCTTTCTTT.

The chain employs TRBV10-3 and TRBJ2-5; TRBD2 matches at 8 bases. After removal of 4 bases from V and 3 bases from J, the junction contained 10 bases not matched to a gene. This CDR3 has 16 amino acids. Germline-derived CDR1 and CDR2 are ENHRY and SYGVKD. The DNA of the CDR3 is TGTGCCATCAGTGGGTCTCGGGATAGCGGGGAAGAGACCCAGTACTTC. It translates to CAISGSRDSGEETQYF.

The chain is built from TRBV6-1 and TRBJ1-1; tentatively, D is TRBD1 (6 bases). This CDR3 comprises 12 residues. Trimming stripped 10 bases from V and 4 bases from J, with 13 bases between. The germline CDR1 and CDR2 sequences are MNHNS and SASEGT. The CDR3 nucleotides read TGTGCCACAGTGGGGGGCTTCACTGAAGCTTTCTTT. The encoded protein is CATVGGFTEAFF.

In its sample, this clone was seen once. CDR3 region: CASSQETILYGYTF. CDR3 sequence (DNA): TGCGCCAGCAGCCAAGAGACGATACTCTATGGCTACACCTTC. The chain employs TRBV4-1 and TRBJ1-2, with D hard to call. Trimming pared 0 bases from V and 4 bases from J, leaving 9 bases between. This CDR3 spans 14 amino acids. CDR1 is MGHRA and CDR2 is YSYEKL in the germline V gene.

Here the CDR3 reads CASSQLGQGVNEQFF. The CDR3 DNA follows: TGTGCCAGCAGTCAACTGGGACAGGGGGTAAATGAGCAGTTCTTC. J is TRBJ2-1 and V is TRBV7-3; 11 nucleotides agree with TRBD1. V was pared by 6 bases and J by 7 bases, with 8 bases of the junction left unmatched. In germline, CDR1 is SGHTA, CDR2 FQGTGA. The CDR3 runs 15 residues. Full variable domain (rest looked up from reference TRBV7-3 and TRBJ2-1): GAGVSQTPSNKVTEKGKYVELRCDPISGHTALYWYRQSLGQGPEFLIYFQGTGAADDSGLPNDRFFAVRPEGSVSTLKIQRTERGDSAVYLCASSQLGQGVNEQFFGPGTRLTVL.

This clone was recorded once. The CDR3 here is CASSVGPPGVYEQYF. DNA for the CDR3: TGTGCCAGCAGCGTAGGACCCCCAGGGGTCTACGAGCAGTACTTC. The rearrangement joins TRBV9 to TRBJ2-7, with TRBD1 as a possible D gene (6 bases). With 0 bases removed from V and 3 bases from J, the gap between germline ends came to 13 bases. Germline CDR1 is SGDLS and CDR2 is YYNGEE. CDR3 length equals 15 residues.

J is TRBJ2-3 and V is TRBV28; 14 bases are a match to TRBD2. Losses at the gene ends were 5 bases for V and 1 base for J; bases not matched to a gene: 11. Germline CDR1 reads MDHEN; CDR2 reads SYDVKM. The CDR3 spans 19 residues. The CDR3 nucleotides are TGTGCCAGCAGTCCATGGGGACTAGCGGGGGAAATCCGCACAGATACGCAGTATTTT. As protein: CASSPWGLAGEIRTDTQYF.

This clone was seen only a few times. The rearrangement links TRBV28 to TRBJ2-6; 12 nucleotides align to TRBD1. Germline V gives CDR1 MDHEN, CDR2 SYDVKM. CDR3 length: 17 residues. Trimming took 6 bases from V and 4 from J; bases not matched to a gene: 7. The CDR3 loop is CASRPGDRGLGANVLTF. CDR3 in DNA: TGTGCCAGCAGACCCGGGGACAGGGGGCTCGGGGCCAACGTCCTGACTTTC.

V usage is TRBV28 and J usage is TRBJ2-5, with D perhaps matching TRBD2 (5 bases). Per germline, CDR1 MDHEN and CDR2 SYDVKM. V lost 1 base and J lost 5, with 11 bases in between. The CDR3 consists of 14 residues. This CDR3 reads CASSLYGVSETQYF. The CDR3 region has the DNA TGTGCCAGCAGTTTATACGGGGTCTCCGAGACCCAGTACTTC.

J is TRBJ2-7 and V is TRBV5-1, with 7 bases aligning to TRBD1. Germline-derived CDR1 and CDR2 are SGHRS and YFSETQ. Unmatched junction bases numbered 11, after V lost 4 bases and J lost 7 bases. The CDR3 contains 14 residues. The CDR3 loop is CASSLIQGQKEQYF. CDR3 bases: TGCGCCAGCAGCCTTATCCAGGGACAGAAAGAGCAGTACTTC.

The V and J genes are TRBV5-1 and TRBJ2-7, with 12 bases aligning to TRBD1. From germline, CDR1 is SGHRS and CDR2 YFSETQ. The CDR3 runs to 14 residues. V was clipped by 4 bases and J by 5 bases; unmatched bases: 4. The CDR3 nucleotides are TGCGCCAGCAGCCCGGGACAGGGGGCGGACGAGCAGTACTTC. This sequence encodes CASSPGQGADEQYF.

The chain uses TRBV7-2 and TRBJ2-1; 7 nucleotides line up with TRBD1. The ends lost 3 bases at V and 0 bases at J; junction bases unmatched: 8. CDR1 and CDR2 from the germline V gene are SGHTA and FQGNSA. This CDR3 is 17 amino acids long. CDR3 bases: TGTGCCAGCAGCTTGGGAGAACAGGGGAGCTCCTACAATGAGCAGTTCTTC. It is translated as CASSLGEQGSSYNEQFF.

The chain employs TRBV4-3 and TRBJ2-7, with D perhaps matching TRBD1 (6 bases). The CDR3 covers 15 residues. CDR1 is LGHNA and CDR2 is YSLEER in the germline V gene. Between the trimmed V and J ends, which lost 0 bases and 2 bases, there was a span of 11 bases. CDR3 nucleotide sequence: TGCGCCAGCAGCCAAGATCCGGACAGCGCCTACGAGCAGTACTTC. Residues: CASSQDPDSAYEQYF.

V gene TRBV5-6 combines with J gene TRBJ2-2, with D unclear. The CDR3 runs to 12 residues. Germline lookup yields CDR1 SGHDT and CDR2 YYEEEE. The V and J ends lost 1 base and 7 bases respectively, with 5 bases between them. CDR3 nucleotides: TGTGCCAGCAGCTTGAACGGCGGGGAGCTGTTTTTT. Translated, it gives CASSLNGGELFF.

The CDR3 DNA reads TGTGCCATCAGGGGGACAGGACGATACGAGCAGTACTTC. Translating gives CAIRGTGRYEQYF. This chain uses TRBV10-3 with TRBJ2-7; 8 bases align to TRBD1. Germline values: CDR1 ENHRY, CDR2 SYGVKD. This CDR3 comprises 13 residues. V was pared by 6 bases and J by 4 bases, with 5 bases of the junction left unmatched.

The rearrangement uses TRBV5-4 and TRBJ2-7; D possibly corresponds to TRBD2 (6 bases). Per the germline V gene, CDR1 is SGHNT and CDR2 is YYREEE (reference sequence). This CDR3 contains 14 residues. Trimming removed 0 bases at V and 6 bases at J, with 13 bases between. CDR3 nucleotides: TGTGCCAGCAGCTTGGCCTCGGGAGTTGGCGAGCAGTACTTC. The encoded protein is CASSLASGVGEQYF.

This clone is labeled medium-sized. The rearrangement links TRBV6-5 to TRBJ1-2; D perhaps matches TRBD1 (5 bases). The germline V and J ends were trimmed by 4 bases and 8 bases, with 14 bases remaining between them. Germline V gene data show CDR1 as MNHEY and CDR2 as SVGAGI. This CDR3 has 13 amino acids. The DNA for the CDR3 is TGTGCCAGCAGTTCCCCCCAAGGGGCCGGCTACACCTTC. This encodes CASSSPQGAGYTF.

This chain joins TRBV7-9 and TRBJ1-4; perhaps TRBD1 as D (5 bases). This CDR3 is 12 amino acids long. V was trimmed by 5 bases and J by 13 bases, leaving 14 bases between them. The germline V gene encodes CDR1 SEHNR and CDR2 FQNEAQ (reference sequence). The CDR3 coding sequence is TGTGCCAGCAGCCGAGACAGTTTACGACTGTTTTTT. It codes for CASSRDSLRLFF.

This chain joins TRBV4-3 and TRBJ2-4; no clear D gene. Deletions cut 3 bases from V and 3 bases from J, with 18 bases between. The CDR3 is 17 amino acids. Germline V gene lookup returns CDR1 LGHNA and CDR2 YSLEER. Written as DNA, the CDR3 is TGCGCCAGCAGCCAGTCTCGCCCCGGGCTTGACAAAAACATTCAGTACTTC. Residues: CASSQSRPGLDKNIQYF.

The chain is built from TRBV27 and TRBJ2-7; TRBD2 agrees at 8 bases. The J segment lost 3 bases and the V segment lost 5 bases, leaving 6 bases of the junction unmatched. This CDR3 has 14 residues. Looked up from germline, CDR1 is MNHEY and CDR2 is SMNVEV (reference sequence). CDR3 nucleotides: TGTGCCAGCAGTCCGGCGGGAGGACACTACGAGCAGTACTTC. Translation gives CASSPAGGHYEQYF.

The gene calls are TRBV4-1 and TRBJ2-1; TRBD2 aligns across 13 bases. CDR3 length: 15 amino acids. V lost 7 bases to trimming and J lost 4 bases; unmatched junction nucleotides: 4. Germline CDR1 and CDR2: MGHRA and YSYEKL. CDR3 sequence: CASTPTSGRYNEQFF. CDR3 sequence (DNA): TGCGCCAGCACCCCGACTAGCGGGAGGTACAATGAGCAGTTCTTC.

This clone has more than one count but fewer than ten. The chain recombines TRBV29-1 with TRBJ2-3, with 12 nucleotides matching TRBD2. This CDR3 has 15 residues. Germline V lookup: CDR1 SQVTM, CDR2 ANQGSEA. V lost 2 bases and J lost 5; bases outside the gene matches: 5. The CDR3: CSVESRLAGVDTQYF. CDR3 sequence (DNA): TGCAGCGTTGAATCCCGACTAGCGGGGGTAGATACGCAGTATTTT.

The sample holds one count of this clone. The rearrangement links TRBV5-4 to TRBJ2-2; a weak D match, TRBD1 (6 bases). Germline CDR1 SGHNT, CDR2 YYREEE (reference sequence). Trimming left V 2 bases short and J 2 bases short, with 22 bases between. CDR3 length: 19 amino acids. The CDR3: CASSFEGVEVGINTGELFF. As DNA, the CDR3 is TGTGCCAGCAGCTTCGAGGGGGTTGAAGTAGGAATAAACACCGGGGAGCTGTTTTTT.

This CDR3 reads CASSDGQAYNEQFF. The DNA for the CDR3 is TGTGCCAGCAGTGATGGACAGGCCTACAATGAGCAGTTCTTC. J is TRBJ2-1 and V is TRBV25-1, with TRBD1 matching over 7 bases. Germline V gives CDR1 MGHDK, CDR2 SYGVNS. V trimming: 3 bases; J trimming: 2 bases; junction bases outside the gene matches: 1. The CDR3 runs 14 residues.

The rearrangement links TRBV7-3 to TRBJ2-3, with D possibly matching TRBD2 (5 bases). CDR3 length equals 15 residues. Germline V gene sequence: CDR1 SGHTA, CDR2 FQGTGA. The V end was cut by 5 bases, the J end by 0 bases, with 12 bases between. The CDR3 DNA reads as TGTGCCAGCAGCCCACAGCGGACTAGCACAGATACGCAGTATTTT. Encoded protein: CASSPQRTSTDTQYF.

The V gene is TRBV6-5, the J gene TRBJ1-4; the match to TRBD1 covers 8 bases. There are 16 residues in the CDR3. The V and J ends lost 2 bases and 6 bases, in that order; junction bases with no gene match: 8. From germline, CDR1 is MNHEY and CDR2 SVGAGI. In DNA, the CDR3 is TGTGCCAGCAGTTACCAAACGGGACAGGCGGATGAAAAACTGTTTTTT. Translation gives CASSYQTGQADEKLFF.

The chain uses TRBV7-8 and TRBJ2-3, with D possibly being TRBD2 (5 bases). Germline assignment: CDR1 SGHVS and CDR2 FQNEAQ. V was shortened by 5 bases and J by 2 bases, with 17 bases between the two germline ends. CDR3 size: 16 residues. CDR3 coding DNA: TGTGCCAGCAGCGAGGGATCGGCGCATCTCACAGATACGCAGTATTTT. Amino acids: CASSEGSAHLTDTQYF.